The source of this TCR beta chain is a study of blood T cells in healthy people across ages. The study's findings and limits: In older individuals, TCR beta diversity per million T cells was lower, falling roughly linearly with age. Possibly confounding the expanded clonotype changes was the fact that donor CMV status was unknown.

With respect to this clonotype: The antigen is unknown. The germline gene is not matched at one end of the junction; a read error may be the cause.

The donors, all healthy, were Caucasians living in Russia, aged about 6 to 90. The authors ran a second PCR of about 6 to 11 cycles using a sample-barcoded 5' primer and a J-beta primer mix. One entry per CDR3 protein results from TCRdb running MiXCR on the 5' RACE reads. The table includes approximately 850,000 distinct CDR3 sequences, under 55% detected once. The germline V gene has CDR1 LNHNV and CDR2 YYDKDF (reference sequence). The CDR3 extends over 12 amino acids. The chain employs TRBV15 and TRBJ1-1; D unresolved. Sequencing input: blood. The receptor comes from a man between 60 and 75 years old in good health. The CDR3: CATRRENTEAFF. CDR3 DNA sequence: TGTGCCACCCGCAGAGAGAACACTGAAGCTTTCTTT.